This TCR beta chain was observed in a study of blood T cells in healthy people across ages. A J-beta primer mix and a sample-barcoded 5' primer were used in a second PCR of about 7 to 12 cycles. One entry per CDR3 protein results from TCRdb running MiXCR on the 5' RACE reads. The sample has 550,000 to 600,000 distinct CDR3 sequences, roughly 43% seen once. Study conclusions and caveats: The study lacked donor CMV status, which possibly confounded expanded clonotype changes. The study found more naive CD4+ cells and higher diversity in long-lived than aged donors.

Sample donors were healthy Caucasian individuals that came from Russia, aged roughly 6 to 95. Every donor gave about 9 milliliters of peripheral blood. Germline V gives CDR1 SQVTM, CDR2 ANQGSEA. The CDR3 is 15 residues long. Trimming left V 7 bases short and J 5 bases short, with 21 bases between. A remark on this clonotype: The antigen remains unidentified.

Sequenced sample: blood. The origin of this receptor is a man older than 75 in good health. The V call is TRBV29-1, the J call TRBJ2-1, with D tentatively TRBD1 or TRBD2 (5 bases each). CDR3 DNA sequence: TGCAGCGCAACGTATGGGACCGGACCCAACAATGAGCAGTTCTTC. Protein sequence: CSATYGTGPNNEQFF.